This TCR beta chain was documented in a study of cytomegalovirus exposure and HLA in healthy donors. PCR employed 60 Vbeta and 13 Jbeta primers. Generated by immunoSEQ multiplex PCR, the TCRdb table keeps only in-frame clones and is missing some. The table lists about 140,000 clones, around 68% of them singletons, with roughly a tenth in the top ten. This clone was observed a handful of times. Its antigen is undetermined. Study results and limitations: Later analysis identified several of the most significant clusters that appeared linked to common viral pathogens.

Sequencing was done on a sample of PBMCs. The sequence derives from a man aged 30-40 years in good health and CMV-seropositive.

The CDR3 sequence: CASSFKGAFASYEQYF. In DNA, the CDR3 is TGTGCCAGCAGTTTCAAGGGGGCATTCGCTTCCTACGAGCAGTACTTC. This chain uses TRBV27 with TRBJ2-7; 7 bases are shared with TRBD1. CDR3 size: 16 residues. Germline V gene lookup returns CDR1 MNHEY and CDR2 SMNVEV (reference sequence). V dropped 3 bases and J dropped 1; count of bases not matched to a gene: 9.